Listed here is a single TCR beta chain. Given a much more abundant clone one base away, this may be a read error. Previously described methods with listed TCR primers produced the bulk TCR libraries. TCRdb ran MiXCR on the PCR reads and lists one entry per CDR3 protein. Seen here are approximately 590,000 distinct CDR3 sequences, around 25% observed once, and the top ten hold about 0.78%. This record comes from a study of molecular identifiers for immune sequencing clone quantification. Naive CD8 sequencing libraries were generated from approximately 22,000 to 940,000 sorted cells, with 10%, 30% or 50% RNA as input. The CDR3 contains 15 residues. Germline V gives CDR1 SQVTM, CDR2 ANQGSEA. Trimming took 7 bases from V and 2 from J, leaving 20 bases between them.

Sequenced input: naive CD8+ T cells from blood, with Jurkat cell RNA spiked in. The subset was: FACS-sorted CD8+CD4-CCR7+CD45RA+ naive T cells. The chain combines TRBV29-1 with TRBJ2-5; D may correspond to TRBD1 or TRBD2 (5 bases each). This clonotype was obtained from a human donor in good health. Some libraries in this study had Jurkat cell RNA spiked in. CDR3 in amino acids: CSATTQSGPQETQYF. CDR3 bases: TGCAGCGCCACCACACAGTCGGGGCCTCAAGAGACCCAGTACTTC.